The clone carrying this T cell receptor (beta chain) was seen just once. These data belong to a study of control samples from healthy donors and cancer patients. The V end was cut by 3 bases, the J end by 8 bases, with 10 bases between. CDR1 is SGHVS, CDR2 FQNEAQ, per germline. CDR3 length equals 13 residues. The assay was immunoSEQ multiplex PCR, and TCRdb's table has in-frame clones only and misses some. The sample yields approximately 120,000 clones, 90% seen once. Material: blood. The rearrangement joins TRBV7-8 to TRBJ1-4; no firm D call. The receptor was derived from a human donor in good health. The donor label of this sample is uncertain. CDR3: CASSFRLGEKLFF. CDR3 coding DNA: TGTGCCAGCAGCTTCCGATTAGGCGAAAAACTGTTTTTT. Full variable domain (missing parts from reference TRBV7-8 and TRBJ1-4): GAGVSQSPRYKVAKRGQDVALRCDPISGHVSLFWYQQALGQGPEFLTYFQNEAQLDKSGLPSDRFFAERPEGSVSTLKIQRTQQEDSAVYLCASSFRLGEKLFFGSGTQLSVL.